The entry below gives a single T cell receptor beta chain sequence along with its context. These data are taken from a study of T cell changes during pregnancy in multiple sclerosis. Germline lookup yields CDR1 MDHEN and CDR2 SYDVKM. The CDR3 sequence is 14 residues long. V was pared by 7 bases and J by 1 base, with 6 bases of the junction left unmatched. Produced via immunoSEQ multiplex PCR; TCRdb's table is partial and in-frame only. The sample comprises about 97,000 clones, 90% of which are singletons, and over 0.6% rests with the top ten. The clonotype originates from a female donor in good health, enrolled as a control in a pregnancy study. This material consisted of peripheral blood, taken in the second trimester of pregnancy. This chain uses TRBV28 with TRBJ2-7; the match to TRBD1 covers 8 bases. This CDR3 reads CASKDRVGSYEQYF. In DNA form, the CDR3 reads TGTGCCAGCAAGGACAGGGTAGGGTCCTACGAGCAGTACTTC.